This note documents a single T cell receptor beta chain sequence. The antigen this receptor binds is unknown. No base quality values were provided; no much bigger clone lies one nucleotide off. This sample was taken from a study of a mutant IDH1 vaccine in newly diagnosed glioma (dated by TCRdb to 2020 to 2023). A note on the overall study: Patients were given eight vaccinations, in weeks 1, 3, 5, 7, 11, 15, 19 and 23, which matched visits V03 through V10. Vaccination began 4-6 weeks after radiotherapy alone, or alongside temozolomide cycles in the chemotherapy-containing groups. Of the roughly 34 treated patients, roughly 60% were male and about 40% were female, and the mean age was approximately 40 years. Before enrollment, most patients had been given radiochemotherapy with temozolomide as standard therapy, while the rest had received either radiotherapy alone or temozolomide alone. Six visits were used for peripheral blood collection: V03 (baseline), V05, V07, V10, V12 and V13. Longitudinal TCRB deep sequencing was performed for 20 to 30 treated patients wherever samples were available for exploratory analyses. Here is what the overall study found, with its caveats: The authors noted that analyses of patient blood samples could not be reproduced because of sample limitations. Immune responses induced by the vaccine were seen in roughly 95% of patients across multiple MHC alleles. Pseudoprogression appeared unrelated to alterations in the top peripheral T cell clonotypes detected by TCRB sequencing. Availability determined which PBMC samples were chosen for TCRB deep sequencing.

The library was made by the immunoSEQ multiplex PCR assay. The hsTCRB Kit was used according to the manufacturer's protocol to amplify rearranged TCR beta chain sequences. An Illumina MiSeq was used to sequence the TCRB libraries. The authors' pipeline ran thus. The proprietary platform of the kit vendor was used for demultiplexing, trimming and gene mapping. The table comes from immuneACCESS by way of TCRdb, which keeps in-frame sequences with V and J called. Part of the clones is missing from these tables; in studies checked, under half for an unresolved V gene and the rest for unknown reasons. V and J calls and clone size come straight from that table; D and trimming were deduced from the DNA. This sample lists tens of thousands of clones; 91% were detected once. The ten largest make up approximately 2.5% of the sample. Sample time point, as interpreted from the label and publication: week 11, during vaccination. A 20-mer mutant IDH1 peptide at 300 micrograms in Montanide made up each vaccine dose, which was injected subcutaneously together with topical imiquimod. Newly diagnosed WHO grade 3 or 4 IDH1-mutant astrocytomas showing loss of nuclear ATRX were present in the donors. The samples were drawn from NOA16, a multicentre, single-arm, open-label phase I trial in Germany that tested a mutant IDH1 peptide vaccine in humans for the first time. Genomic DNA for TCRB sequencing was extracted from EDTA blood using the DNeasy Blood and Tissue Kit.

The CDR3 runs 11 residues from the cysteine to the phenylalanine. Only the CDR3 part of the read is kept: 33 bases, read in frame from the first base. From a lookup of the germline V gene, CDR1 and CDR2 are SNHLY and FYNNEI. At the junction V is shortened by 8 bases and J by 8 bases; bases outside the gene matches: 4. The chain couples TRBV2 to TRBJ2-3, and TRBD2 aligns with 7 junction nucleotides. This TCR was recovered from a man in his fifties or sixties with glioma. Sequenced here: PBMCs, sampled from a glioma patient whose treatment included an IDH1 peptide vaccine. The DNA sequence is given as TGTGCCAGCGGGGGAGGGGTTACGCAGTATTTT. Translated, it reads CASGGGVTQYF.